The TCR beta chain described here comes from a study of T cells in Graves' hyperthyroidism and ophthalmopathy. The table lists this clonotype with many counts. With 5 bases removed from V and 9 bases from J, the gap between germline ends came to 14 bases. The CDR3 loop spans 13 amino acids. RNA transcripts gave rise to amplified TCR beta CDR3 regions. When the TCR CDR3 underwent first-round RT-PCR, the HTBI primer set was used. TCRdb processed the multiplex PCR reads anew with MiXCR; each CDR3 protein has one entry. The data hold about 560,000 distinct CDR3 sequences, with 16% observed a single time. The V call is TRBV12-3 or TRBV12-4, the J call TRBJ2-1; weak D call: TRBD2 (6 bases). The clonotype comes from a woman younger than 30 with Graves' hyperthyroidism. Specimen: blood. The CDR3 loop reads CASSLTSWVEQFF. In DNA, the CDR3 is TGTGCCAGCAGTCTTACTAGCTGGGTTGAGCAGTTCTTC.